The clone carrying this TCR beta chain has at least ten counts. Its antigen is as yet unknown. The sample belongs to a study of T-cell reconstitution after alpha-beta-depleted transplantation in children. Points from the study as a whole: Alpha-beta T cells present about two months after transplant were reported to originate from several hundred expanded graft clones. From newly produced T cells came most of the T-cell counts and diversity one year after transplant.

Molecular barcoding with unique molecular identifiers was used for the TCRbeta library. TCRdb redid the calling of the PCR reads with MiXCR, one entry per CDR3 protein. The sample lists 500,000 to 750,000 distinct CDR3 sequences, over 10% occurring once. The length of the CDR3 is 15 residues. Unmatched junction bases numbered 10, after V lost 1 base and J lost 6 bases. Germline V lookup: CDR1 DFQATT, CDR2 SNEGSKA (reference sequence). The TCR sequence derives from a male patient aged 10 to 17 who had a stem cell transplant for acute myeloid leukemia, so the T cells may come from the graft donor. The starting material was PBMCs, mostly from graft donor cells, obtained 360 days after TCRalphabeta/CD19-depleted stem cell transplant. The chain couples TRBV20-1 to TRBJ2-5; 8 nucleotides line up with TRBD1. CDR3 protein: CSARGDRPLWQTQYF. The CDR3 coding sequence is TGCAGTGCTAGAGGGGACAGGCCTCTCTGGCAGACCCAGTACTTC.